What follows are 30 T cell receptor beta chains derived from one specimen sequenced in a study of T cell repertoires in cytomegalovirus infection. Each CDR3 protein gets one entry after TCRdb re-called the reads with MiXCR. Here the sample spans almost 300,000 distinct CDR3 sequences, about 9.1% being singletons. Sequenced: PBMCs. The receptor source for this set is a human donor in good health (CMV status not recorded). Some clones in this sample may be carry-over from other donors' samples.

This clonotype was seen at least ten times. The rearrangement uses TRBV7-2 and TRBJ2-5; D gene ambiguous. The CDR3 is 12 residues long. Germline V gene lookup returns CDR1 SGHTA and CDR2 FQGNSA. Between the trimmed V and J ends, which lost 2 bases and 7 bases, there was a span of 8 bases. The CDR3 coding sequence is TGTGCCAGCAGCTTACAAGGCGGGACCCAGTACTTC. Protein: CASSLQGGTQYF. The full variable domain, rest sourced from reference TRBV7-2 and TRBJ2-5, is GAGVSQSPSNKVTEKGKDVELRCDPISGHTALYWYRQSLGQGLEFLIYFQGNSAPDKSGLPSDRFSAERTGGSVSTLTIQRTQQEDSAVYLCASSLQGGTQYFGPGTRLLVL.

The V call is TRBV7-3, the J call TRBJ2-1, with 11 bases that match TRBD2. With 5 bases clipped from V and 5 bases from J, the junction kept 5 bases outside the gene matches. The germline CDR1 and CDR2 sequences are SGHTA and FQGTGA. CDR3 length: 15 residues. In DNA, the CDR3 is TGTGCCAGCAGCATGACTAGCGGGGTGAACAATGAGCAGTTCTTC. It codes for CASSMTSGVNNEQFF. Full variable domain (rest looked up from reference TRBV7-3 and TRBJ2-1): GAGVSQTPSNKVTEKGKYVELRCDPISGHTALYWYRQSLGQGPEFLIYFQGTGAADDSGLPNDRFFAVRPEGSVSTLKIQRTERGDSAVYLCASSMTSGVNNEQFFGPGTRLTVL.

This clonotype was observed at least ten times. The chain carries TRBV5-4 and TRBJ2-1; 7 bases are a match to TRBD1. Germline V gene data show CDR1 as SGHNT and CDR2 as YYREEE (reference sequence). Losses at the gene ends were 4 bases for V and 0 bases for J; bases not matched to a gene: 10. The CDR3 runs 17 residues. The CDR3 bases are TGTGCCAGCAGCAGGGGGCAACCGGGGAGCTCCTACAATGAGCAGTTCTTC. Encoded protein: CASSRGQPGSSYNEQFF.

The CDR3 coding sequence is TGTGCCAGCAGCTCTCCGGGACTAGCGGGCACCGGGGAGCTGTTTTTT. It encodes CASSSPGLAGTGELFF. The genes are TRBV7-9 and TRBJ2-2, with TRBD2 matching 12 bases. The V and J ends lost 4 bases and 4 bases, in that order; junction bases with no gene match: 4. The CDR3 contains 16 residues. CDR1 SEHNR and CDR2 FQNEAQ come from the germline V gene (reference sequence). Drawing the rest from reference TRBV7-9 and TRBJ2-2, the complete variable domain is DTGVSQNPRHKITKRGQNVTFRCDPISEHNRLYWYRQTLGQGPEFLTYFQNEAQLEKSRLLSDRFSAERPKGSFSTLEIQRTEQGDSAMYLCASSSPGLAGTGELFFGEGSRLTVL.

This clonotype was counted ten times or more. V gene TRBV20-1 combines with J gene TRBJ2-1; 9 nucleotides match TRBD1. The junction had 11 bases not matched to a gene; V was cut back by 3 bases and J by 8 bases. This CDR3 has 15 amino acids. The germline gives CDR1 DFQATT, CDR2 SNEGSKA (reference sequence). CDR3 DNA: TGCAGTGCTAGTGGAGGACAGGGGAAGATCGATGAGCAGTTCTTC. Residues: CSASGGQGKIDEQFF.

This chain uses TRBV6-5 with TRBJ1-1; D gene ambiguous. Trimming stripped 0 bases from V and 0 bases from J, with 11 bases between. Germline CDR1 reads MNHEY; CDR2 reads SVGAGI. CDR3 length: 16 residues. The CDR3 DNA sequence: TGTGCCAGCAGTTACTCGTATTTAGCAGTGAACACTGAAGCTTTCTTT. It is translated as CASSYSYLAVNTEAFF.

In its sample, this clonotype was seen many times. The chain has TRBV11-1 and TRBJ2-1, with a tentative D call TRBD2 (5 bases). This CDR3 contains 15 residues. V lost 5 bases and J 1 base, leaving 12 bases between the germline ends. Germline CDR1 and CDR2: SGHAT and FQDESV (reference sequence). CDR3: CASSRPGNSYNEQFF. The CDR3 DNA follows: TGTGCCAGCAGCCGTCCCGGGAATTCCTACAATGAGCAGTTCTTC.

This clonotype occurred a few times. This chain joins TRBV20-1 and TRBJ2-5, with 7 bases lining up with TRBD2. V lost 1 base to trimming and J lost 1 base; unmatched junction nucleotides: 9. The CDR3 loop spans 16 amino acids. The V gene's germline CDR1 is DFQATT and CDR2 SNEGSKA (reference sequence). DNA for the CDR3: TGCAGTGCTAGAGCCTTACTGCGGGGGACCCAAGAGACCCAGTACTTC. Translation gives CSARALLRGTQETQYF.

This clonotype has at least ten counts. V usage is TRBV28 and J usage is TRBJ1-1, with D possibly TRBD1 on 6 matching bases. There are 12 residues in the CDR3. Trimming left V 6 bases short and J 7 bases short, with 12 bases between. Per the germline V gene, CDR1 is MDHEN and CDR2 is SYDVKM. CDR3 coding DNA: TGTGCCAGCAGCACGACAGGTATTGAAGCTTTCTTT. Its protein product is CASSTTGIEAFF.

This clonotype occurred many times. V and J are TRBV6-2 or TRBV6-3 and TRBJ1-1; D uncertain. V was pared by 5 bases and J by 0 bases, with 13 bases between. Germline V CDR1 and CDR2: MNHEY, SVGEGT. This CDR3 is built from 15 residues. The CDR3 sequence: CASSLFGAVNTEAFF. The CDR3 coding sequence is TGTGCCAGCAGTCTATTCGGTGCGGTGAACACTGAAGCTTTCTTT.

The chain links TRBV3-1 to TRBJ2-1; D assignment may be TRBD1 or TRBD2 (5 bases each). The V end was cut by 4 bases, the J end by 0 bases, with 19 bases between. Germline V CDR1 and CDR2: LGHDT, YNNKEL (reference sequence). CDR3 size: 18 residues. The CDR3 sequence is CASSPAGGAGLSYNEQFF. DNA for the CDR3: TGTGCCAGCAGCCCTGCGGGTGGGGCGGGCCTCTCCTACAATGAGCAGTTCTTC.

Many counts were recorded for this clonotype. J is TRBJ1-5 and V is TRBV20-1; no firm D call. V was cut by 0 bases and J by 4 bases, with 13 bases left in between. CDR1 and CDR2 from the germline V gene are DFQATT and SNEGSKA (reference sequence). The CDR3 totals 15 residues. The DNA for the CDR3 is TGCAGTGCTAGAGATGAGGCGGTTGGGAATCAGCCCCAGCATTTT. This encodes CSARDEAVGNQPQHF.

This clonotype was observed a handful of times. The chain links TRBV29-1 to TRBJ1-2; 7 nucleotides agree with TRBD1. Germline assignment: CDR1 SQVTM and CDR2 ANQGSEA. The CDR3 is 14 amino acids. After removal of 1 base from V and 1 base from J, the junction contained 3 bases not matched to a gene. The CDR3 protein is CSVEGRGVNYGYTF. The CDR3 DNA reads as TGCAGCGTTGAAGGCAGGGGGGTTAACTATGGCTACACCTTC.

This clonotype appeared many times. The genes are TRBV7-2 and TRBJ1-6; possible D gene TRBD1, 5 bases. CDR1 is SGHTA, CDR2 FQGNSA, per germline. This CDR3 is built from 14 residues. With 2 bases removed from V and 8 bases from J, the gap between germline ends came to 10 bases. CDR3 residues: CASSLQGADSPLHF. In DNA, the CDR3 is TGTGCCAGCAGCTTACAAGGGGCTGATTCACCCCTCCACTTT.

This clonotype has at least ten counts. This sequence joins TRBV7-9 and TRBJ2-1, with D maybe TRBD2 (5 bases). Germline V gene lookup returns CDR1 SEHNR and CDR2 FQNEAQ (reference sequence). The CDR3 has 11 amino acids. Trimming took 6 bases from V and 7 from J, leaving 7 bases between them. CDR3 region: CASRTGNEQFF. In DNA, the CDR3 is TGTGCCAGCAGGACGGGGAATGAGCAGTTCTTC.

This clonotype was seen at least ten times. The genes are TRBV19 and TRBJ2-1, with TRBD2 matching over 13 bases. This CDR3 region has 13 residues. The V gene end was trimmed by 7 bases and the J gene end by 10 bases; junction bases not matched to a gene: 4. Per germline, CDR1 LNHDA and CDR2 SQIVND (reference sequence). The CDR3 region is CASNSGLAGEQFF. CDR3 nucleotide sequence: TGTGCCAGTAACTCGGGACTAGCGGGGGAGCAGTTCTTC.

The chain carries TRBV29-1 and TRBJ1-2; a weak D match, TRBD1 (6 bases). V lost 3 bases and J lost 7, with 12 bases in between. Per germline, CDR1 SQVTM and CDR2 ANQGSEA. This CDR3 has 12 amino acids. The DNA of the CDR3 is TGCAGCGTTGACAGGGGATTTGGTGGCTACACCTTC. Protein: CSVDRGFGGYTF. The whole variable domain, remainder taken from reference TRBV29-1 and TRBJ1-2, is SAVISQKPSRDICQRGTSLTIQCQVDSQVTMMFWYRQQPGQSLTLIATANQGSEATYESGFVIDKFPISRPNLTFSTLTVSNMSPEDSSIYLCSVDRGFGGYTFGSGTRLTVV.

In this sample, this clonotype turned up many times. The chain joins TRBV7-2 to TRBJ1-5, with 11 nucleotides matching TRBD1. This CDR3 region has 16 residues. The germline gives CDR1 SGHTA, CDR2 FQGNSA. V shed 1 base and J 7 bases; nucleotides not matched to a gene: 6. The CDR3 DNA sequence: TGTGCCAGCAGCTTAGGTGGGGGACAGGGGGTCCAGCCCCAGCATTTT. Its protein product is CASSLGGGQGVQPQHF.

This clonotype was found many times. The rearrangement links TRBV20-1 to TRBJ2-1; weak D call: TRBD2 (6 bases). V gave up 4 bases and J gave up 0 bases, with 16 bases separating them. Germline CDR1 DFQATT, CDR2 SNEGSKA (reference sequence). This CDR3 has 16 amino acids. DNA of the CDR3: TGCAGTGCTATCCGGGGGTTCGCCGGCTCCTACAATGAGCAGTTCTTC. Its protein product is CSAIRGFAGSYNEQFF.

The rearrangement links TRBV20-1 to TRBJ2-3; TRBD2 aligns across 10 bases. CDR3 size: 16 residues. Germline assignment: CDR1 DFQATT and CDR2 SNEGSKA (reference sequence). The V gene end was trimmed by 7 bases and the J gene end by 4 bases; junction bases not matched to a gene: 14. CDR3 loop: CSGERASGGPADTQYF. The CDR3 DNA reads TGCAGTGGGGAGAGGGCTAGCGGGGGCCCCGCAGATACGCAGTATTTT.

The chain combines TRBV12-3 or TRBV12-4 with TRBJ1-5; no reliable D call. The CDR3 length is 15 residues. Between the trimmed V and J ends, which lost 3 bases and 7 bases, there was a span of 16 bases. The CDR3 sequence: CASSFWGLGDQPQHF. CDR3 in DNA: TGTGCCAGCAGTTTTTGGGGTCTTGGTGACCAGCCCCAGCATTTT.

As regards this clonotype: A much bigger clone sits one base away, suggesting this may be a read error. V is TRBV7-3 and J is TRBJ2-3, with D unresolved. The V gene lost 7 bases and the J gene lost 4 bases, with 12 bases spanning the gap. The CDR3 sequence is 13 residues long. Germline assignment: CDR1 SGHTA and CDR2 FQGTGA. The CDR3 region is CASNDFSADTQYF. The CDR3, as DNA: TGTGCCAGCAATGACTTCAGCGCAGATACGCAGTATTTT.

This clonotype was observed many times. V gene TRBV12-3 or TRBV12-4 combines with J gene TRBJ2-5; D gene ambiguous. The V and J ends lost 6 bases and 7 bases respectively, with 18 bases between them. CDR3 length: 14 amino acids. The DNA of the CDR3 is TGTGCCAGCAGAAGCCAGACACTCTCCGGGACCCAGTACTTC. Protein: CASRSQTLSGTQYF.

The V call is TRBV3-1, the J call TRBJ2-2, with D perhaps assigned TRBD1 or TRBD2 (5 bases each). CDR3 length: 14 amino acids. The V gene's germline CDR1 is LGHDT and CDR2 YNNKEL (reference sequence). Trimming removed 8 bases from V and 3 bases from J, with 13 bases in between. The CDR3 loop is CASGTFWDTGELFF. CDR3 in DNA: TGTGCCAGCGGGACCTTCTGGGACACCGGGGAGCTGTTTTTT.

There are many counts of this clonotype. The V gene is TRBV6-2 or TRBV6-3, the J gene TRBJ2-4; no reliable D call. Trimming took off 5 bases at V and 0 bases at J, with 11 bases between the two ends. CDR3 size: 15 residues. The germline V gene encodes CDR1 MNHEY and CDR2 SVGEGT. In nucleotides, the CDR3 is TGTGCCAGCAGTGCTTACCTTCTAGCCAAAAACATTCAGTACTTC. Its protein is CASSAYLLAKNIQYF.

The rearrangement links TRBV6-2 or TRBV6-3 to TRBJ2-5, with 10 bases fitting TRBD2. CDR1 and CDR2 from the germline V gene are MNHEY and SVGEGT. The V segment lost 6 bases and the J segment 2 bases; nucleotides outside the gene matches: 15. The CDR3 runs to 18 residues. As DNA, the CDR3 is TGTGCCAGCAGCCAAAAGGGGAAACTAGCGGGACTTCAAGAGACCCAGTACTTC. Protein sequence: CASSQKGKLAGLQETQYF.

As regards this clonotype: This may stem from a read error, because a much larger clone lies one nucleotide away. The gene calls are TRBV2 and TRBJ2-3, with D possibly being TRBD2 (7 bases). CDR3 size: 18 residues. The germline V gene has CDR1 SNHLY and CDR2 FYNNEI. The germline V and J ends were trimmed by 6 bases and 3 bases, with 25 bases remaining between them. CDR3 in DNA: TGTGCCAGCAGCTACCCATCCGGGGACGGGGGGCGAACAGATACGCAGTATTTT. It codes for CASSYPSGDGGRTDTQYF.

The chain is built from TRBV18 and TRBJ1-6, with D perhaps matching TRBD1 (5 bases). The CDR3 has 14 amino acids. Germline assignment: CDR1 KGHSH and CDR2 LQKENI. V lost 2 bases, J lost 10 bases, and 12 bases lay in between. The chain's CDR3 is CASSPDAGGSPLHF. In DNA form, the CDR3 reads TGTGCCAGCTCACCAGATGCGGGGGGGTCACCCCTCCACTTT.

This clonotype was observed at least ten times. The chain carries TRBV7-2 and TRBJ1-2; a weak D match, TRBD1 (6 bases). Per germline, CDR1 SGHTA and CDR2 FQGNSA. V was cut by 5 bases and J by 2 bases, with 9 bases left in between. The CDR3 length is 13 residues. CDR3 amino acids: CASSQDSNYGYTF. In DNA, the CDR3 is TGTGCCAGCAGCCAGGACAGCAACTATGGCTACACCTTC.

In its sample, this clonotype was seen many times. The chain recombines TRBV20-1 with TRBJ1-2; TRBD1 aligns across 8 bases. Trimming cost V 0 bases and J 6 bases; bases outside gene matches: 12. The CDR3 contains 16 residues. CDR1 is DFQATT, CDR2 SNEGSKA, per germline (reference sequence). Here the CDR3 reads CSARDNAGGEVDGYTF. The CDR3 region has the DNA TGCAGTGCTAGAGATAACGCAGGGGGCGAAGTCGATGGCTACACCTTC.